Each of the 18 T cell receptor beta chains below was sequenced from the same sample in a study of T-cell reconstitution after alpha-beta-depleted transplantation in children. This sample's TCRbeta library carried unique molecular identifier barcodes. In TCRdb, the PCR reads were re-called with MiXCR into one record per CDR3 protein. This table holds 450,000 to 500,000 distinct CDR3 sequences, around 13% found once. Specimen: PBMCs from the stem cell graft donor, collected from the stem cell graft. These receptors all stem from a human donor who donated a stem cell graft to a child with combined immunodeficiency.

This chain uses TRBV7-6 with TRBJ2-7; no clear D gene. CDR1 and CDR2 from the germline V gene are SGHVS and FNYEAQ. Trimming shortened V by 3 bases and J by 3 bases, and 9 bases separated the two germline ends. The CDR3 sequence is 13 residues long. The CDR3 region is CASSLASNYEQYF. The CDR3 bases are TGTGCCAGCAGCTTGGCCTCAAACTACGAGCAGTACTTC.

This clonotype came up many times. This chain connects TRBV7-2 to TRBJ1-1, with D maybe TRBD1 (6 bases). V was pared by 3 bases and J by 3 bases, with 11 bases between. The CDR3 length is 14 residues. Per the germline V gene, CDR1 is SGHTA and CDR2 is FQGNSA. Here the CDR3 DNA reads TGTGCCAGCAGCTTGGAAACAGGGCACACTGAAGCTTTCTTT. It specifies CASSLETGHTEAFF.

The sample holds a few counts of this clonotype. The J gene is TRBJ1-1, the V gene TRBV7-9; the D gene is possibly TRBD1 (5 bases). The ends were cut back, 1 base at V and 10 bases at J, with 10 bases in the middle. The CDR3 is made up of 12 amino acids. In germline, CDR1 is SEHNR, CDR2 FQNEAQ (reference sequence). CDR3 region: CASSLEAGRAFF. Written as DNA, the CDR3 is TGTGCCAGCAGCTTAGAGGCGGGGCGAGCTTTCTTT.

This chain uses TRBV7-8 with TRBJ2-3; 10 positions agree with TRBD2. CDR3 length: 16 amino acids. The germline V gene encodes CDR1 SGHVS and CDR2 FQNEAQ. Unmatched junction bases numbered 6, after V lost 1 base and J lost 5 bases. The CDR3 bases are TGTGCCAGCAGCTTAGAGGCGGCTAGCGGGAGAGATACGCAGTATTTT. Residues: CASSLEAASGRDTQYF.

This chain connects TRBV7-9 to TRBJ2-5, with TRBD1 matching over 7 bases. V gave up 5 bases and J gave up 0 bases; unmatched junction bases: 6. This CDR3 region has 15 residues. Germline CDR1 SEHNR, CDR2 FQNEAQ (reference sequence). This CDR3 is CASSLGQAYQETQYF. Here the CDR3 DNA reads TGTGCCAGCAGCCTTGGACAGGCGTACCAAGAGACCCAGTACTTC.

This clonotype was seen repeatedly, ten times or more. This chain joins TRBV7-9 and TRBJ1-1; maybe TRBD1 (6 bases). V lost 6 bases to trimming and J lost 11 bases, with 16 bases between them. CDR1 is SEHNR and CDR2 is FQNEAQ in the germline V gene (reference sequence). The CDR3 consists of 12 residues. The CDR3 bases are TGTGCCAGCAGTCTCGAGGGGGATTCCGCTTTCTTT. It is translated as CASSLEGDSAFF.

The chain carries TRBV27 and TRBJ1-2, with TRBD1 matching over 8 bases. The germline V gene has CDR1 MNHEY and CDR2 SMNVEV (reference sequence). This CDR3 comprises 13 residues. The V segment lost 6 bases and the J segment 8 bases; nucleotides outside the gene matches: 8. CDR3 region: CASSLQGVGGYTF. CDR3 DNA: TGTGCCAGCAGCCTACAGGGGGTCGGCGGCTACACCTTC.

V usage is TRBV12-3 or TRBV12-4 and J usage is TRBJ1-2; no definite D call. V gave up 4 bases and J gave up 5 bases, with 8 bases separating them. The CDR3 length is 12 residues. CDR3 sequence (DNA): TGTGCCAGCAGTTCCGGCTGGTATGGCTACACCTTC. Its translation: CASSSGWYGYTF.

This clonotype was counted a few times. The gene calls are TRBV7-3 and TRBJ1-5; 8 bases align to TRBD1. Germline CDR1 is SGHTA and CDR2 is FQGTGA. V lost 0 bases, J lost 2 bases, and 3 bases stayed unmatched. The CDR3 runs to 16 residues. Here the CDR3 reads CASSLTVGQGNQPQHF. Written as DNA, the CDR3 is TGTGCCAGCAGCTTAACGGTGGGACAGGGCAATCAGCCCCAGCATTTT. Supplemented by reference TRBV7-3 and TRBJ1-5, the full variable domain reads GAGVSQTPSNKVTEKGKYVELRCDPISGHTALYWYRQSLGQGPEFLIYFQGTGAADDSGLPNDRFFAVRPEGSVSTLKIQRTERGDSAVYLCASSLTVGQGNQPQHFGDGTRLSIL.

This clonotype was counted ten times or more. CDR3 sequence: CASSLEGLVGEQYF. The CDR3 coding sequence is TGTGCCAGCAGCTTAGAAGGACTAGTAGGCGAGCAGTACTTC. The rearrangement joins TRBV7-2 to TRBJ2-7; 7 bases align to TRBD2. Trimming cost V 1 base and J 6 bases; bases outside gene matches: 6. This CDR3 contains 14 residues. Germline assignment: CDR1 SGHTA and CDR2 FQGNSA.

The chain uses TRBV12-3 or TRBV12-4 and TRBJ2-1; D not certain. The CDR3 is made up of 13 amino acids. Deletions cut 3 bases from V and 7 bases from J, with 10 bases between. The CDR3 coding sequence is TGTGCCAGCAGTTTCGACATAGTGAATGAGCAGTTCTTC. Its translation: CASSFDIVNEQFF.

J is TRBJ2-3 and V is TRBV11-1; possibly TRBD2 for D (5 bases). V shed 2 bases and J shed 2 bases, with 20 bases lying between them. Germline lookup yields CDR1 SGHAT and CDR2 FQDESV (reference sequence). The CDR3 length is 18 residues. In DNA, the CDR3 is TGTGCCAGCAGCTTAAGAGAAACGCTGTCGGGGAACACAGATACGCAGTATTTT. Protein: CASSLRETLSGNTDTQYF.

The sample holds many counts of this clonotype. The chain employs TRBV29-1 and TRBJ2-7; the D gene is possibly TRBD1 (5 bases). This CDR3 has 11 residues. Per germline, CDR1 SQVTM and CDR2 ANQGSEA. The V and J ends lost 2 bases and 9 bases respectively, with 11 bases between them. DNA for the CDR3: TGCAGCGTTGAAACAGGTGCTAGGCAGTACTTC. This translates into CSVETGARQYF.

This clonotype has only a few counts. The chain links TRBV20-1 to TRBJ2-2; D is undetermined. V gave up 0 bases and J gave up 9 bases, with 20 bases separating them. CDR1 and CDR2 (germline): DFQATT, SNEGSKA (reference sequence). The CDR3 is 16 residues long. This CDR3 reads CSARDIQNPAPWELFF. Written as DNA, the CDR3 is TGCAGTGCTAGAGATATCCAGAACCCCGCCCCCTGGGAGCTGTTTTTT.

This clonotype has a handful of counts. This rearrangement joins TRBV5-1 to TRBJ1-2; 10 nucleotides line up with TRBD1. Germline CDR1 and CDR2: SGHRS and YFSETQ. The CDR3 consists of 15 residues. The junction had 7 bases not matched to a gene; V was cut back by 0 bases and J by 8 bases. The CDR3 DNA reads TGCGCCAGCAGCTTGGCCGGGACAGGGGCGTCGGGCTACACCTTC. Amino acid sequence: CASSLAGTGASGYTF.

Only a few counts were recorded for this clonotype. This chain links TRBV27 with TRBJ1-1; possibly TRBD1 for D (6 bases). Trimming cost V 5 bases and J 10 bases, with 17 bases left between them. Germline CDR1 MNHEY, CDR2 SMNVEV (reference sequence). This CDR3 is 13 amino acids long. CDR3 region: CASSTRDIQPAFF. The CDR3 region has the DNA TGTGCCAGCAGTACCCGGGACATACAGCCAGCTTTCTTT.

The CDR3 spells CASSQVGRANYGYTF. The CDR3 region has the DNA TGTGCCAGCAGCCAAGTCGGGCGAGCTAACTATGGCTACACCTTC. This chain connects TRBV14 to TRBJ1-2; D gene ambiguous. Germline V CDR1 and CDR2: SGHDN, FVKESK. With 1 base removed from V and 0 bases from J, the gap between germline ends came to 9 bases. This CDR3 is 15 amino acids long.

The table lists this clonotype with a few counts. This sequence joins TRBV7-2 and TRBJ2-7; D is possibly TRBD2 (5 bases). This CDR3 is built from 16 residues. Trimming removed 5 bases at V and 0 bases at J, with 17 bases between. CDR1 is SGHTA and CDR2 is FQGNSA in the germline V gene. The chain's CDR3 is CASSPRGADRSYEQYF. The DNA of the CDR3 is TGTGCCAGCAGCCCCCGGGGAGCGGACCGCTCCTACGAGCAGTACTTC.